The rows below give T cell receptor beta chains drawn from one sample of a study of Ad26.COV2.S vaccination and SARS-CoV-2 variants. Measured with immunoSEQ multiplex PCR; TCRdb has only the in-frame clones, and not every one. Here the sample spans tens of thousands of clones, more than 65% being singletons. The material sequenced was peripheral blood, taken after recovery from COVID-19. These receptor sequences come from a human donor who had recovered from COVID-19. Both conserved end residues are part of each CDR3. D genes are given only for firm matches.

>TRBV4-3|-
CASSPWAGPNNEQFF
>TRBV5-6|TRBD1
CASSKDRGPNKLITEAFF
>TRBV7-3|-
CASSHGTVSTDTQYF
>TRBV28|TRBD1
CASRLSKGAYTGELFF
>TRBV2|-
CASKGEGETQYF
>TRBV7-9|-
CASSLVRQGEDTF
>TRBV10-3|-
CATQDTSGAASSYEQYF
>TRBV7-2|TRBD2
CASSLEVTSGYEQYF
>TRBV9|-
CASSPPRLAEAFF
>TRBV14|-
CASSQGRRASYNSPLHF
>TRBV7-9|-
CASSLDGSYEQYF
>TRBV5-5|-
CASSLFREPYEQYF
>TRBV27|-
CASSHSGGNTEAFF
>TRBV19|-
CASSIVAGARTKNIQYF
>TRBV18|-
CASSPPSGGNIQYF
>TRBV6-5|TRBD1
CATDRARTEKLFF
>TRBV28|TRBD1
CASSWTGATEAFF
>TRBV9|-
CASSVEVAADTQYF
>TRBV9|-
CASSVEAAGPSYNEQFF
>TRBV7-8|TRBD2
CASSTSGLAGARDTQYF
>TRBV7-2|TRBD1
CASSLAGQGKETQYF
>TRBV6-5|-
CASSSSGPSIPGELFF
>TRBV20-1|-
CSASSPDTGELFF
>TRBV9|-
CATEQGHHEQYF
>TRBV7-2|-
CASSLAYSNEQFF
>TRBV3-1/TRBV3-2|-
CASSQGSGTRMNTEAFF
>TRBV10-3|TRBD1
CAISQGQGGGEKLFF
>TRBV19|-
CASSFTENYGYTF
>TRBV29-1|TRBD1
CSVGLGQAGNTIYF
>TRBV19|TRBD2
CASSTLTSGRGPDTQYF
>TRBV27|TRBD1
CASGTGQREQFF
>TRBV5-8|-
CASSLAAIAADTQYF
>TRBV5-5|TRBD2
CASSLVQREGTDTQYF
>TRBV4-1|TRBD2
CASSPPGTSGDTDTQYF
>TRBV28|TRBD2
CASTGGVYEQYF
>TRBV7-2|TRBD2
CASSIRLAGGENEQYF
>TRBV28|TRBD2
CASIFSGRVHEQYF
>TRBV6-5|-
CASCISNYNEQFF
>TRBV28|-
CASRGGFQHF
>TRBV5-4|-
CASTQNNEQFF
>TRBV12-5|TRBD2
CASGPPGLAGGPGTQYF
>TRBV25-1|TRBD2
CASSEYGRETQYF
>TRBV19|-
CASSIVAGRTNEKLFF
>TRBV7-9|-
CASTLGQGYGYTF
>TRBV6-6|-
CASSPRPAWDEQFF
>TRBV4-1|-
CASSHKEGRGRDTEAFF
>TRBV5-6|TRBD1
CASSLFYRGEQYF
>TRBV19|TRBD1
CASSMGRTGGRGTEAFF